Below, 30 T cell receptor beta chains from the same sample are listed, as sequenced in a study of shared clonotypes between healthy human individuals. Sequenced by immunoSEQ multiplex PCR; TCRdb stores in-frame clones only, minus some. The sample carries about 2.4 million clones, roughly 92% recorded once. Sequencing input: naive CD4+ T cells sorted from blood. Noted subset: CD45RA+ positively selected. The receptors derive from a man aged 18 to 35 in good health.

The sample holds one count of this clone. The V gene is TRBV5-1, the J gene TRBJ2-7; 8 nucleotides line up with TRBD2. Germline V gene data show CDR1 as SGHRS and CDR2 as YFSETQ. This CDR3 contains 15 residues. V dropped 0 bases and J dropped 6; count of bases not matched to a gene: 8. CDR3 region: CASSLAVAGGPEQYF. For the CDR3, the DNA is TGCGCCAGCAGCTTGGCCGTTGCGGGAGGCCCCGAGCAGTACTTC. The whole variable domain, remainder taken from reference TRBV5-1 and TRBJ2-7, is KAGVTQTPRYLIKTRGQQVTLSCSPISGHRSVSWYQQTPGQGLQFLFEYFSETQRNKGNFPGRFSGRQFSNSRSEMNVSTLELGDSALYLCASSLAVAGGPEQYFGPGTRLTVT.

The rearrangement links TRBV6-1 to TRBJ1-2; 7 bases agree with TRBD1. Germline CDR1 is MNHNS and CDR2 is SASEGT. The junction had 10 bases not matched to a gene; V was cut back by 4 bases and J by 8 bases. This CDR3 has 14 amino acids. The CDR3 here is CASSVLDRAGGYTF. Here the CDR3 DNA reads TGTGCCAGCAGTGTTCTAGACAGGGCCGGCGGCTACACCTTC.

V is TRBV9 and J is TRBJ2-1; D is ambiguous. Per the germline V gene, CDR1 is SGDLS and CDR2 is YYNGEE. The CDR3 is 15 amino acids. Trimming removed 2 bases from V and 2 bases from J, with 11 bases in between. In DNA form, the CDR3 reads TGTGCCAGCAGCGTGTACCAGGCCCCCTACAATGAGCAGTTCTTC. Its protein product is CASSVYQAPYNEQFF. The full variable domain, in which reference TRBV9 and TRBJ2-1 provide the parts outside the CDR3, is DSGVTQTPKHLITATGQRVTLRCSPRSGDLSVYWYQQSLDQGLQFLIQYYNGEERAKGNILERFSAQQFPDLHSELNLSSLELGDSALYFCASSVYQAPYNEQFFGPGTRLTVL.

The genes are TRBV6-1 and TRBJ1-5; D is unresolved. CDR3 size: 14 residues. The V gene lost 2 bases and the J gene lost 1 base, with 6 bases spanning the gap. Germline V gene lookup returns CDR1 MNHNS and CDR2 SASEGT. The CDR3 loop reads CASSENDSNQPQHF. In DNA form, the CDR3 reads TGTGCCAGCAGTGAAAACGACAGCAATCAGCCCCAGCATTTT.

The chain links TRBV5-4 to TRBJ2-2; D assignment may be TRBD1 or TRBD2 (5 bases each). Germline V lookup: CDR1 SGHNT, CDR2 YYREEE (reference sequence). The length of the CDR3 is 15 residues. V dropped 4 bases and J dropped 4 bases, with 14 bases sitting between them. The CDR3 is CASSRDPTGTGELFF. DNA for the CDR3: TGTGCCAGCAGCCGGGACCCCACGGGCACCGGGGAGCTGTTTTTT.

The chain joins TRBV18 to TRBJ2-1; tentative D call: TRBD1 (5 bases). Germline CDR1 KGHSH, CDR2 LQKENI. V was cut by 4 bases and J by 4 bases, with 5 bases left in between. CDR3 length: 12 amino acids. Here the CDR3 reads CASSRQYNEQFF. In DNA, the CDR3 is TGTGCCAGCTCACGACAGTACAATGAGCAGTTCTTC.

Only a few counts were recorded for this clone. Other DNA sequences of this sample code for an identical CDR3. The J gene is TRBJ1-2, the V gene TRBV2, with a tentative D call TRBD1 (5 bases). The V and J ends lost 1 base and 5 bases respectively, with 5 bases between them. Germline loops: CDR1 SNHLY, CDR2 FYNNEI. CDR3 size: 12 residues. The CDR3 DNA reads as TGTGCCAGCAGTGAAGAGGGGTATGGCTACACCTTC. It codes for CASSEEGYGYTF.

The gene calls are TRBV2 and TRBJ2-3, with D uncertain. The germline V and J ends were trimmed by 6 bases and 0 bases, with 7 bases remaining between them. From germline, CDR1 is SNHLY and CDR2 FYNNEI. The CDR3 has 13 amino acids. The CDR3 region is CASRPWSTDTQYF. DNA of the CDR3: TGTGCCAGCAGGCCTTGGAGCACAGATACGCAGTATTTT.

In nucleotides, the CDR3 is TGCGCCAGCAGCTTGTACCAGGACTACACCGGGGAGCTGTTTTTT. Its translation: CASSLYQDYTGELFF. The chain carries TRBV5-1 and TRBJ2-2; D perhaps matches TRBD2 (5 bases). The CDR3 covers 15 residues. Germline CDR1 is SGHRS and CDR2 is YFSETQ. Between the trimmed V and J ends, which lost 1 base and 3 bases, there was a span of 10 bases. The variable domain in full, with the rest retrieved from reference TRBV5-1 and TRBJ2-2, is KAGVTQTPRYLIKTRGQQVTLSCSPISGHRSVSWYQQTPGQGLQFLFEYFSETQRNKGNFPGRFSGRQFSNSRSEMNVSTLELGDSALYLCASSLYQDYTGELFFGEGSRLTVL.

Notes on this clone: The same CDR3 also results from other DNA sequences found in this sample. The CDR3 reads CASSQEGPYGYTF. The DNA of the CDR3 is TGCGCCAGCAGCCAAGAAGGCCCCTATGGCTACACCTTC. The chain employs TRBV4-3 and TRBJ1-2; no clear D gene. Germline values: CDR1 LGHNA, CDR2 YSLEER. Trimming cost V 0 bases and J 4 bases, with 6 bases left between them. This CDR3 is 13 amino acids long.

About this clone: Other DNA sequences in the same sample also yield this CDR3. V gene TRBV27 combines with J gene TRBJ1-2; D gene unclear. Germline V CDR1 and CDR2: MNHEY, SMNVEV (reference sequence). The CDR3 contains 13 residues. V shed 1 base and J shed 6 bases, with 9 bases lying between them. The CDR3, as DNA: TGTGCCAGCAGTTTATTGGGTCAGAATGGCTACACCTTC. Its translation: CASSLLGQNGYTF.

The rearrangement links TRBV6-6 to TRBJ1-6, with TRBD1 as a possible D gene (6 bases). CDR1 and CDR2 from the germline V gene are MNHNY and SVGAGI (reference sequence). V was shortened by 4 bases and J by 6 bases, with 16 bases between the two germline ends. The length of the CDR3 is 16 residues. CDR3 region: CASSWGGRESNSPLHF. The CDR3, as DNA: TGTGCCAGCAGTTGGGGGGGCAGGGAGAGTAATTCACCCCTCCACTTT.

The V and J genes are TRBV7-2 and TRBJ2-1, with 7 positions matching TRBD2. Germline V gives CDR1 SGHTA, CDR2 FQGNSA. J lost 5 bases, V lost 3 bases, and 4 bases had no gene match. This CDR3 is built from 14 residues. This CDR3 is CASSFGLGNNEQFF. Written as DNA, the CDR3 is TGTGCCAGCAGCTTCGGACTAGGGAACAATGAGCAGTTCTTC.

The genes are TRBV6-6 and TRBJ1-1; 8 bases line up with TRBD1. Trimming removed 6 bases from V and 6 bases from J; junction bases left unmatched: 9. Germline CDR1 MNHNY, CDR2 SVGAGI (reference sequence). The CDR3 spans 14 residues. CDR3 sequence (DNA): TGTGCCAGCAGCCGCGGACAGGGTTGGGCTGAAGCTTTCTTT. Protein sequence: CASSRGQGWAEAFF.

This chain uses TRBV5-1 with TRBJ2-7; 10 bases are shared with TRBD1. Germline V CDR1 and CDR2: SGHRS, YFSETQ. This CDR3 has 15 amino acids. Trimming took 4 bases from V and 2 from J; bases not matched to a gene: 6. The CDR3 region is CASSQGTGVTYEQYF. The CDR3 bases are TGCGCCAGCAGCCAAGGGACAGGGGTTACCTACGAGCAGTACTTC.

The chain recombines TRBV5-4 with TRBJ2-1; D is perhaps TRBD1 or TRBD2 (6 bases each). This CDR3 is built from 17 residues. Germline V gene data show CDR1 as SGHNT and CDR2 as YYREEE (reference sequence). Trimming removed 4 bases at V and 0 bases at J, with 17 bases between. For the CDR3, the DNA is TGTGCCAGCAGCCCCGCGCCCGGGGGCAGCTCCTACAATGAGCAGTTCTTC. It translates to CASSPAPGGSSYNEQFF. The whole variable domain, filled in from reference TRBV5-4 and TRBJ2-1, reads ETGVTQSPTHLIKTRGQQVTLRCSSQSGHNTVSWYQQALGQGPQFIFQYYREEENGRGNFPPRFSGLQFPNYSSELNVNALELDDSALYLCASSPAPGGSSYNEQFFGPGTRLTVL.

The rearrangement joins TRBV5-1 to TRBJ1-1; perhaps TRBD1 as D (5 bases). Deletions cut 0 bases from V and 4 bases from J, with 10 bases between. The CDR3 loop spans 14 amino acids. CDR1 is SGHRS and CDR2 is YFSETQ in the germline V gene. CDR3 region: CASSLVGGTTEAFF. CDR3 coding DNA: TGCGCCAGCAGCTTGGTTGGAGGGACCACTGAAGCTTTCTTT. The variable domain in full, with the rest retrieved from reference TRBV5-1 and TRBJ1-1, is KAGVTQTPRYLIKTRGQQVTLSCSPISGHRSVSWYQQTPGQGLQFLFEYFSETQRNKGNFPGRFSGRQFSNSRSEMNVSTLELGDSALYLCASSLVGGTTEAFFGQGTRLTVV.

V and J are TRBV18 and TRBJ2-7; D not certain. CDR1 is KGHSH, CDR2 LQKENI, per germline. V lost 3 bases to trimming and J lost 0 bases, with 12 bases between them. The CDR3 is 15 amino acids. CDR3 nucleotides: TGTGCCAGCTCACCGACTCACGAGAGCTCCTACGAGCAGTACTTC. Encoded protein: CASSPTHESSYEQYF. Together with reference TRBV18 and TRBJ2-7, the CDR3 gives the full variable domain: NAGVMQNPRHLVRRRGQEARLRCSPMKGHSHVYWYRQLPEEGLKFMVYLQKENIIDESGMPKERFSAEFPKEGPSILRIQQVVRGDSAAYFCASSPTHESSYEQYFGPGTRLTVT.

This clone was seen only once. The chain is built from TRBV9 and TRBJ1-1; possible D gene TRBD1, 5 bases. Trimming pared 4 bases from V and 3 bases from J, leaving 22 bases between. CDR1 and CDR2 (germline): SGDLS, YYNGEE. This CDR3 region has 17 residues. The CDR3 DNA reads TGTGCCAGCAGCCCCGGGACTCAAATCCAGTTGGACACTGAAGCTTTCTTT. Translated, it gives CASSPGTQIQLDTEAFF.

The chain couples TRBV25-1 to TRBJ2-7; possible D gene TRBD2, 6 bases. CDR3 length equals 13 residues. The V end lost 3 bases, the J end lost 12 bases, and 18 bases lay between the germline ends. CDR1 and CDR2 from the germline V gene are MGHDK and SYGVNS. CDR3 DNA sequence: TGTGCCAGCAGTGAGGTCTCGGGAGCGGCGCGGTACTTC. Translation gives CASSEVSGAARYF.

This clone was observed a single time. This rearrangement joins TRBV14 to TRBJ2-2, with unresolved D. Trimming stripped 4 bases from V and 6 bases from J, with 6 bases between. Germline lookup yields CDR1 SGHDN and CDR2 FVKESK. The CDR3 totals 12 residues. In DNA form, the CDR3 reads TGTGCCAGCAGCCCCCGGGCCGGGGAGCTGTTTTTT. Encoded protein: CASSPRAGELFF.

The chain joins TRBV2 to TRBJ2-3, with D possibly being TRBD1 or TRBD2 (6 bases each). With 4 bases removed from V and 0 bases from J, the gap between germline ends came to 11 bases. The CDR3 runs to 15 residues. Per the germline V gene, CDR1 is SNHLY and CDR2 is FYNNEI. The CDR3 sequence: CASSAGAGSTDTQYF. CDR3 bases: TGTGCCAGCAGTGCGGGGGCAGGGAGCACAGATACGCAGTATTTT.

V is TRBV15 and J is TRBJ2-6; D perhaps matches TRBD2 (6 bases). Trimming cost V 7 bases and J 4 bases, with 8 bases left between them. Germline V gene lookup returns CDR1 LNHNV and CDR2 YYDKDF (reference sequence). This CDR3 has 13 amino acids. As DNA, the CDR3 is TGTGCCACCACCGCGGGAGGGGCCAACGTCCTGACTTTC. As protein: CATTAGGANVLTF.

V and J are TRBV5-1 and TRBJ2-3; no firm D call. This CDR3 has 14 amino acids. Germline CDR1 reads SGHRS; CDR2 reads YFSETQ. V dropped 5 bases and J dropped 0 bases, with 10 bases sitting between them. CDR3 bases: TGCGCCAGCAGTCCCCAATCTAGCACAGATACGCAGTATTTT. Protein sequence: CASSPQSSTDTQYF.

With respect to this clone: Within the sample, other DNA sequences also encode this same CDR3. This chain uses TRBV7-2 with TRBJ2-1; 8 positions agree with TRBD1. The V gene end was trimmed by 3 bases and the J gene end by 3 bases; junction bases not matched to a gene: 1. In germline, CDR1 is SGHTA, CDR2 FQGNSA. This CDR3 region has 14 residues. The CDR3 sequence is CASSLGQVYNEQFF. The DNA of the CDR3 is TGTGCCAGCAGCTTGGGACAGGTCTACAATGAGCAGTTCTTC. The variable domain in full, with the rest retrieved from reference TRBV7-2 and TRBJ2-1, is GAGVSQSPSNKVTEKGKDVELRCDPISGHTALYWYRQSLGQGLEFLIYFQGNSAPDKSGLPSDRFSAERTGGSVSTLTIQRTQQEDSAVYLCASSLGQVYNEQFFGPGTRLTVL.

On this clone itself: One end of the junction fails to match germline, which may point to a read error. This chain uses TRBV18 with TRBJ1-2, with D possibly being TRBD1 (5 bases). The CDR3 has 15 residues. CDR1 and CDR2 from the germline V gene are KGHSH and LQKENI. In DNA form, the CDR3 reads TGTGCCAGCTCCCCACGAGTGGGGGATATCGATGGCTACACCTTC. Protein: CASSPRVGDIDGYTF. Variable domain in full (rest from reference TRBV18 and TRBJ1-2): NAGVMQNPRHLVRRRGQEARLRCSPMKGHSHVYWYRQLPEEGLKFMVYLQKENIIDESGMPKERFSAEFPKEGPSILRIQQVVRGDSAAYFCASSPRVGDIDGYTFGSGTRLTVV.

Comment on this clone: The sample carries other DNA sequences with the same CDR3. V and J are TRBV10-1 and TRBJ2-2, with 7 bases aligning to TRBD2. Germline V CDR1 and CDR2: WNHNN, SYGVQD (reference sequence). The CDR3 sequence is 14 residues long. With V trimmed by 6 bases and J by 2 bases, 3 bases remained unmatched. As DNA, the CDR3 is TGCGCCAGCAGCGGGGGGTCAAACACCGGGGAGCTGTTTTTT. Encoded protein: CASSGGSNTGELFF.

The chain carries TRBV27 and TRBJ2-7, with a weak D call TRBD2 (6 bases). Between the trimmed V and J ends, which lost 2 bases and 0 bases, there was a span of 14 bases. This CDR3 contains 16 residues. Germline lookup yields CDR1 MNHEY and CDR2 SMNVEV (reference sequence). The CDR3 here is CASSLGVGLSSYEQYF. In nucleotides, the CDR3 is TGTGCCAGCAGTTTAGGGGTGGGACTTAGCTCCTACGAGCAGTACTTC.

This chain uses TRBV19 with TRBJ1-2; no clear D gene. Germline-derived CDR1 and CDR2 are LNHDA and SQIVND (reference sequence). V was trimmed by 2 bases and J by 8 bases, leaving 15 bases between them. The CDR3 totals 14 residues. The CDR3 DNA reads TGTGCCAGTAGTATAAGGCTCGGACCTAGAGGCTACACCTTC. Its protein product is CASSIRLGPRGYTF. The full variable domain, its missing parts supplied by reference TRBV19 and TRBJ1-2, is DGGITQSPKYLFRKEGQNVTLSCEQNLNHDAMYWYRQDPGQGLRLIYYSQIVNDFQKGDIAEGYSVSREKKESFPLTVTSAQKNPTAFYLCASSIRLGPRGYTFGSGTRLTVV.

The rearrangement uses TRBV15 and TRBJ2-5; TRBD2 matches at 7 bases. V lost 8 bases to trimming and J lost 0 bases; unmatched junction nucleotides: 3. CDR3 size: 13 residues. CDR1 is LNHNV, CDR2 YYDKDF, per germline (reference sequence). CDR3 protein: CATQRGDQETQYF. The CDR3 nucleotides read TGTGCCACCCAGCGGGGCGACCAAGAGACCCAGTACTTC.